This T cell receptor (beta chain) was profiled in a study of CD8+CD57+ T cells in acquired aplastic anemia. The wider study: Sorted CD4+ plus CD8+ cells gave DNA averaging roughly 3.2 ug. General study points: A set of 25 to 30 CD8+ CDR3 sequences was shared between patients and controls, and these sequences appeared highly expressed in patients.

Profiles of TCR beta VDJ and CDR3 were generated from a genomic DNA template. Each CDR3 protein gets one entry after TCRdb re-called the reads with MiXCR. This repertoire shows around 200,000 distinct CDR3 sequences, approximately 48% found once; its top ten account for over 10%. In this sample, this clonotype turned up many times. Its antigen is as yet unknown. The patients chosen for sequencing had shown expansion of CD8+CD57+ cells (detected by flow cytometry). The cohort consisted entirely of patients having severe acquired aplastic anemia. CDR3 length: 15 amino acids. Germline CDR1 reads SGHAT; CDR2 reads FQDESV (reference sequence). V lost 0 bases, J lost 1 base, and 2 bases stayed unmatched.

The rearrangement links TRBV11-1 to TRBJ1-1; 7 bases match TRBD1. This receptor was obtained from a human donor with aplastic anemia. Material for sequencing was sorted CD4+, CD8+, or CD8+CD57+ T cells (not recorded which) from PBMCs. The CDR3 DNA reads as TGTGCCAGCAGCTTAGCCTACAGGGGGAACACTGAAGCTTTCTTT. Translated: CASSLAYRGNTEAFF.